The rows below give T cell receptor beta chains drawn from one sample of a study of preoperative IRX-2 immunotherapy in early breast cancer. Repertoires were generated with immunoSEQ multiplex PCR, while TCRdb's copy carries only in-frame clones and drops some. The sample has 35,000 to 40,000 clones, approximately 80% seen once. Source: lymph node tissue, taken after IRX-2 immunotherapy. The receptors shown here come from a human donor with breast cancer. The CDR3 runs from the conserved cysteine through the conserved F or W.

j_call,cdr3_length,v_call,cdr3_aa
TRBJ2-2,15,TRBV11-3,CASSFWGGGTGELFF
TRBJ2-7,15,TRBV6-8,CASSNGGPFSYEQYF
TRBJ1-1,14,TRBV5-1,CASSLSSGATEAFF
TRBJ1-5,16,TRBV11-3,CASSQSTTAGNQPQHF
TRBJ2-5,12,TRBV29-1,CSGGPGTETQYF
TRBJ1-1,15,TRBV7-5,CARSLADRGDTEAFF
TRBJ2-7,12,TRBV6-8,CASGTRGYEQYF
TRBJ2-7,16,TRBV10-2,CASSGGTGGQGHEQYF
TRBJ1-1,18,TRBV11-3,CASSFTPPRVTRWGGAFF
TRBJ2-7,13,TRBV6-8,CASSNRLAYEQYF
TRBJ2-3,15,TRBV6-8,CASCLFTSSTDTQYF
TRBJ1-2,13,TRBV30,CAWSRDRPYGYTF
TRBJ2-1,14,TRBV6-8,CAISGVAGVNEQFF
TRBJ2-2,17,TRBV7-1,CASSLRDRGLGTGELFF
TRBJ1-2,13,TRBV6-8,CASISGGGYGYTF
TRBJ1-5,15,TRBV19,CASSTVTGSNQPQHF
TRBJ1-1,17,TRBV6-8,CASSYPSGTGWSTEAFF
TRBJ1-2,14,TRBV11-3,CASSLQGSLYGYTF
TRBJ1-2,15,TRBV11-3,CASSPGGEVNYGYTF
TRBJ1-3,17,TRBV6-8,CASSYNRGQKSGNTIYF
TRBJ2-5,16,TRBV6-8,CASSTLSGVYQETQYF
TRBJ1-3,17,TRBV7-1,CASSLVRYGSSGNTIYF
TRBJ2-7,16,TRBV28,CASSLLTGRGIDEQYF
TRBJ1-6,13,TRBV6-8,CASSTGRDSPLHF
TRBJ2-5,16,TRBV5-1,CASSLGSEPGLETQYF
TRBJ1-5,16,TRBV28,CASSSRSFVRNQPQHF
TRBJ1-5,15,TRBV11-3,CASSLVGLSNQPQHF
TRBJ2-1,15,TRBV11-3,CASSYGQGKNNEQFF
TRBJ1-4,16,TRBV1,CASSPIRDSYNEKLFF
TRBJ2-1,13,TRBV1,CASSPLRVSEQFF
TRBJ2-1,18,TRBV6-8,CASSYSSGGGSSYNEQFF
TRBJ2-7,15,TRBV11-3,CASSLSGAPGGEQYF
TRBJ2-1,17,TRBV10-3,CAISEPKGANLHDEQFF
TRBJ1-1,12,TRBV18,CASSPGQPEAFF
TRBJ2-3,16,TRBV7-6,CASSLGQGVERDTQYF
TRBJ1-2,13,TRBV30,CAWSVGASYGYTF
TRBJ2-1,15,TRBV6-8,CASSHTTGGGNEQFF
TRBJ2-1,15,TRBV11-3,CASSLSRSVYNEQFF
TRBJ1-5,15,TRBV19,CASSSGGFSNQPQHF
TRBJ1-2,15,TRBV11-3,CASSPGGQGRYGYTF
TRBJ1-5,13,TRBV18,CASSPQGDQPQHF
TRBJ1-3,15,TRBV28,CASSSLDRERNTIYF
TRBJ1-2,13,TRBV19,CAIWTGDAYGYTF
TRBJ2-7,13,TRBV19,CASSIGSGYEQYF
TRBJ2-1,13,TRBV7-8,CASSLGQGNEQFF
TRBJ1-1,13,TRBV29-1,CSVDDGGRTEAFF
TRBJ1-5,14,TRBV6-8,CASSTGTGGQPQHF
TRBJ2-7,12,TRBV9,CASSRQLYEQYF
TRBJ1-2,18,TRBV6-8,CASSYSMDAGGSNYGYTF
TRBJ2-3,15,TRBV7-5,CASSFRHPSTDTQYF
TRBJ1-6,16,TRBV11-3,CASSLGPGTGYSPLHF
TRBJ1-5,15,TRBV7-6,CASSLERGYNQPQHF
TRBJ1-2,15,TRBV19,CASSINWEEGYGYTF
TRBJ2-1,17,TRBV28,CASRGPDQPPVLDEQFF
TRBJ1-2,15,TRBV5-1,CASSSGQGLEYGYTF